Presented here are 25 T cell receptor beta chains from one specimen sequenced in a study of PD-1 blockade in classical Hodgkin lymphoma. Time point noted: cycle 4 day 1 (C4D1), after 5 to 7 weeks of nivolumab. Each patient experienced a relapse that followed autologous stem cell transplantation, and brentuximab vedotin exposure varied. Profiled with immunoSEQ multiplex PCR; TCRdb holds only in-frame clones, not every one. The table lists roughly 56,000 clones, about 90% of them singletons. This sample comprised peripheral blood mononuclear cells (PBMCs), obtained before the fourth cycle of nivolumab. These receptors all come from a human donor with classical Hodgkin lymphoma.

The chain is built from TRBV5-1 and TRBJ1-3; D possibly corresponds to TRBD1 (6 bases). Trimming shortened V by 7 bases and J by 1 base, and 15 bases separated the two germline ends. There are 15 residues in the CDR3. The germline gives CDR1 SGHRS, CDR2 YFSETQ. CDR3 residues: CASRQDTGSGNTIYF. The CDR3 region has the DNA TGCGCCAGCCGCCAGGACACAGGGTCTGGAAACACCATATATTTT. Based on the CDR3 plus reference TRBV5-1 and TRBJ1-3, the full variable domain is KAGVTQTPRYLIKTRGQQVTLSCSPISGHRSVSWYQQTPGQGLQFLFEYFSETQRNKGNFPGRFSGRQFSNSRSEMNVSTLELGDSALYLCASRQDTGSGNTIYFGEGSWLTVV.

The V call is TRBV21-1, the J call TRBJ2-7; TRBD1, the D gene given by the table, was not confirmed from the DNA. TRBV21-1 constitutes a pseudogene. There are 13 residues in the CDR3. The CDR3 nucleotides read TGTGCCAGCAGCAAAGAGAACAACTACGAGCAGTACTTC. Its protein product is CASSKENNYEQYF.

The V and J genes are TRBV4-1 and TRBJ1-3; unclear D gene. V dropped 2 bases and J dropped 0 bases, with 11 bases sitting between them. Per the germline V gene, CDR1 is MGHRA and CDR2 is YSYEKL. The CDR3 extends over 16 amino acids. The CDR3 coding sequence is TGCGCCAGCAGCCAATGGACGGCCATCTCTGGAAACACCATATATTTT. Residues: CASSQWTAISGNTIYF.

This rearrangement joins TRBV30 to TRBJ2-1; tentative D call: TRBD2 (7 bases). Germline V gene lookup returns CDR1 GTSNPN and CDR2 SVGIG (reference sequence). Trimming removed 4 bases from V and 4 bases from J, with 11 bases in between. The CDR3 is 13 residues long. The CDR3 reads CAWMGGAYNEQFF. The CDR3 DNA is TGTGCCTGGATGGGGGGGGCGTACAATGAGCAGTTCTTC.

In its sample, this clone was seen a few times. The V and J genes are TRBV4-1 and TRBJ1-1; D is unresolved. Germline CDR1 and CDR2: MGHRA and YSYEKL. CDR3 length equals 14 residues. The V end lost 4 bases, the J end lost 1 base, and 10 bases lay between the germline ends. The CDR3 is CASSPTGRNTEAFF. The CDR3 DNA reads TGCGCCAGCAGCCCCACGGGCAGGAACACTGAAGCTTTCTTT.

The rearrangement links TRBV5-6 to TRBJ2-3; D ambiguous. The CDR3 sequence is 16 residues long. The germline CDR1 and CDR2 sequences are SGHDT and YYEEEE. V lost 4 bases and J lost 2, with 17 bases in between. The CDR3 is CASSRWTALITDTQYF. The CDR3 bases are TGTGCCAGCAGCCGATGGACCGCCCTGATCACAGATACGCAGTATTTT.

The gene calls are TRBV6-5 and TRBJ1-1; TRBD1 agrees at 7 bases. This CDR3 has 13 amino acids. Germline trimming cut 1 base from V and 8 bases from J; bases unmatched to any gene: 4. Germline CDR1 is MNHEY and CDR2 is SVGAGI. The CDR3 sequence is CASSYLTGQEAFF. CDR3 nucleotides: TGTGCCAGCAGTTACTTAACGGGACAGGAAGCTTTCTTT.

This chain links TRBV5-1 with TRBJ1-2; possibly TRBD1 for D (5 bases). V lost 4 bases to trimming and J lost 2 bases, with 9 bases between them. The germline gives CDR1 SGHRS, CDR2 YFSETQ. This CDR3 has 13 amino acids. The CDR3 loop reads CASSRDQNYGYTF. CDR3 in DNA: TGCGCCAGCAGCCGGGACCAAAACTATGGCTACACCTTC.

The chain links TRBV5-1 to TRBJ2-5, with D perhaps TRBD1 (5 bases). The germline V gene encodes CDR1 SGHRS and CDR2 YFSETQ. This CDR3 has 13 residues. The V end lost 3 bases, the J end lost 1 base, and 7 bases lay between the germline ends. The DNA for the CDR3 is TGCGCCAGCAGCTCCCAGGGCCAAGAGACCCAGTACTTC. Its translation is CASSSQGQETQYF.

V gene TRBV25-1 combines with J gene TRBJ2-7; 11 positions agree with TRBD2. Germline assignment: CDR1 MGHDK and CDR2 SYGVNS. Trimming removed 5 bases from V and 5 bases from J; junction bases left unmatched: 11. The CDR3 sequence is 16 residues long. The CDR3 is CASSPPRGLAVNEQYF. CDR3 nucleotide sequence: TGTGCCAGCAGTCCACCTAGGGGACTAGCGGTAAACGAGCAGTACTTC.

The CDR3 loop is CASSSPLTGDEQYF. CDR3 bases: TGTGCCAGCAGCTCTCCCCTGACAGGGGACGAGCAGTACTTC. The J gene is TRBJ2-5, the V gene TRBV13, with 8 bases aligning to TRBD1. TRBJ2-7 explains the end of the DNA better; the J call may be wrong. CDR3 size: 14 residues. Germline V gene data show CDR1 as PRHDT and CDR2 as FYEKMQ (reference sequence).

The gene calls are TRBV27 and TRBJ1-5, with unresolved D. This CDR3 has 13 residues. The V gene lost 6 bases and the J gene lost 5 bases, with 11 bases spanning the gap. CDR1 and CDR2 from the germline V gene are MNHEY and SMNVEV (reference sequence). The CDR3 loop reads CASRPRGHQPQHF. The CDR3 DNA reads TGTGCCAGCAGACCCCGAGGGCATCAGCCCCAGCATTTT.

The chain combines TRBV5-1 with TRBJ2-5; 7 bases fit TRBD2. CDR1 is SGHRS and CDR2 is YFSETQ in the germline V gene. Losses at the gene ends were 6 bases for V and 3 bases for J; bases not matched to a gene: 8. The length of the CDR3 is 14 residues. The CDR3 nucleotides read TGCGCCAGCATAGCAAGCGGGGCTAAAGAGACCCAGTACTTC. The encoded protein is CASIASGAKETQYF. The variable domain in full, completed from reference TRBV5-1 and TRBJ2-5, reads KAGVTQTPRYLIKTRGQQVTLSCSPISGHRSVSWYQQTPGQGLQFLFEYFSETQRNKGNFPGRFSGRQFSNSRSEMNVSTLELGDSALYLCASIASGAKETQYFGPGTRLLVL.

This clone has just one count. Here the CDR3 reads CASSYSGEPNQPQHF. The CDR3 DNA reads as TGTGCCAGCAGTTACTCAGGGGAGCCTAATCAGCCCCAGCATTTT. The chain carries TRBV6-5 and TRBJ1-5; tentatively, D is TRBD1 (5 bases). This CDR3 is built from 15 residues. Per germline, CDR1 MNHEY and CDR2 SVGAGI. V lost 0 bases and J 4 bases, leaving 10 bases between the germline ends.

CDR3 sequence reads: CASSWWVTSDTQYF. In DNA, the CDR3 is TGTGCCAGCAGCTGGTGGGTGACCTCTGATACGCAGTATTTT. The chain links TRBV7-2 to TRBJ2-3; D gene unclear. The CDR3 is made up of 14 amino acids. V was trimmed by 4 bases and J by 6 bases, leaving 14 bases between them. The germline gives CDR1 SGHTA, CDR2 FQGNSA.

V is TRBV6-6 and J is TRBJ2-5; D is tentatively TRBD1 or TRBD2 (5 bases each). There are 15 residues in the CDR3. With 10 bases removed from V and 6 bases from J, the gap between germline ends came to 24 bases. Per the germline V gene, CDR1 is MNHNY and CDR2 is SVGAGI (reference sequence). CDR3 bases: TGTGCCACCACCACCGGGGACCCCCGGGGACAGACCCAGTACTTC. Translated, it gives CATTTGDPRGQTQYF.

About this clone: Other DNA variants within this sample encode the same CDR3. The chain links TRBV5-1 to TRBJ2-2; D perhaps matches TRBD1 (5 bases). This CDR3 region has 13 residues. Germline V gene lookup returns CDR1 SGHRS and CDR2 YFSETQ. Trimming removed 0 bases at V and 6 bases at J, with 6 bases between. CDR3 nucleotide sequence: TGCGCCAGCAGCTTGGAGGGGTCCGGGGAGCTGTTTTTT. Its protein is CASSLEGSGELFF.

The chain is built from TRBV5-1 and TRBJ2-2, with D possibly TRBD2 on 6 matching bases. Trimming took off 0 bases at V and 6 bases at J, with 15 bases between the two ends. Germline V gives CDR1 SGHRS, CDR2 YFSETQ. This CDR3 is built from 16 residues. The CDR3 sequence: CASSLVQRAGSGELFF. CDR3 DNA sequence: TGCGCCAGCAGCTTGGTACAGCGGGCTGGGTCCGGGGAGCTGTTTTTT. The full variable domain, completed using reference TRBV5-1 and TRBJ2-2, is KAGVTQTPRYLIKTRGQQVTLSCSPISGHRSVSWYQQTPGQGLQFLFEYFSETQRNKGNFPGRFSGRQFSNSRSEMNVSTLELGDSALYLCASSLVQRAGSGELFFGEGSRLTVL.

The CDR3 DNA is TGTGCCAGCAGCTTAGTACGGTCACAGGGCCTCGTTTACGAGCAGTACTTC. Protein: CASSLVRSQGLVYEQYF. This sequence joins TRBV7-8 and TRBJ2-7, with D maybe TRBD1 (6 bases). CDR3 length: 17 residues. Deletions cut 1 base from V and 4 bases from J, with 20 bases between. In germline, CDR1 is SGHVS, CDR2 FQNEAQ.

The genes are TRBV5-1 and TRBJ1-3; D is perhaps TRBD1 (5 bases). Trimming pared 2 bases from V and 4 bases from J, leaving 19 bases between. Germline loops: CDR1 SGHRS, CDR2 YFSETQ. The CDR3 is 17 residues long. DNA for the CDR3: TGCGCCAGCAGCTTTATTACATGGGAGGGGCTCGGAAACACCATATATTTT. As protein: CASSFITWEGLGNTIYF.

This chain joins TRBV5-1 and TRBJ1-3; the D gene is possibly TRBD1 (6 bases). Germline lookup yields CDR1 SGHRS and CDR2 YFSETQ. This CDR3 has 14 amino acids. Trimming took off 0 bases at V and 6 bases at J, with 10 bases between the two ends. The CDR3 spells CASSLEDRSNTIYF. The CDR3 DNA reads as TGCGCCAGCAGCTTGGAAGACAGGTCAAACACCATATATTTT.

This sequence joins TRBV10-1 and TRBJ1-2, with D perhaps matching TRBD1 (6 bases). Trimming stripped 6 bases from V and 9 bases from J, with 17 bases between. Germline V lookup: CDR1 WNHNN, CDR2 SYGVQD (reference sequence). The CDR3 length is 13 residues. CDR3 protein: CASRDSPPECYTF. The CDR3 nucleotides read TGCGCCAGCAGGGACAGTCCCCCAGAGTGCTACACCTTC.

The genes are TRBV7-8 and TRBJ2-4; D is unclear. The CDR3 length is 13 residues. Germline values: CDR1 SGHVS, CDR2 FQNEAQ. V was clipped by 1 base and J by 7 bases, with 8 bases between them. DNA for the CDR3: TGTGCCAGCAGCTTAGGGGTTGGGAACATTCAGTACTTC. Its translation is CASSLGVGNIQYF.

The J gene is TRBJ1-5, the V gene TRBV5-1; 8 bases are a match to TRBD1. The germline gives CDR1 SGHRS, CDR2 YFSETQ. Germline trimming cut 5 bases from V and 4 bases from J; bases unmatched to any gene: 11. This CDR3 is 16 amino acids long. As DNA, the CDR3 is TGCGCCAGCAGAATAGGGACAGGCACATCGAATCAGCCCCAGCATTTT. It encodes CASRIGTGTSNQPQHF.

This chain uses TRBV5-4 with TRBJ2-3; TRBD1 matches 8 bases. Per the germline V gene, CDR1 is SGHNT and CDR2 is YYREEE (reference sequence). The CDR3 covers 14 residues. V gave up 0 bases and J gave up 6 bases; unmatched junction bases: 3. The DNA for the CDR3 is TGTGCCAGCAGCTTGGAGGACAGGGAGGATACGCAGTATTTT. This sequence encodes CASSLEDREDTQYF.